The rows below give T cell receptor beta chains drawn from one sample of a study of blood T cell repertoires in COVID-19. The data were produced by immunoSEQ multiplex PCR, yet TCRdb's version contains in-frame clones alone and is incomplete. Of 350,000 to 450,000 clones in the sample, 75% to 90% were seen once. Sequenced input: peripheral blood. These receptors originate from a woman between 35 and 50 years old with COVID-19, enrolled during active disease. The conserved cysteine and the conserved F or W are not part of the CDR3 here. Each record gives: J gene, V gene, CDR3 protein.

TRBJ1-5 TRBV2 ASSELRQPQH
TRBJ2-1 TRBV27 ASSADRSSYNEQF
TRBJ1-1 TRBV3-1/TRBV3-2 ASSRQGAGTEAF
TRBJ1-1 TRBV5-1 ASSPSLGRMNTEAF
TRBJ2-2 TRBV7-7 ASALGATGELF
TRBJ1-5 TRBV12-5 ASVPDSKNQPQH
TRBJ1-1 TRBV18 ASSPGQGMNTEAF
TRBJ1-3 TRBV6-5 ASSPPEENTIY
TRBJ2-2 TRBV10-3 AITPSGEIGELF
TRBJ2-2 TRBV7-3 ASSLTSGRTLNTGELF
TRBJ1-1 TRBV7-3 ASSLSGNTEAF
TRBJ1-2 TRBV15 ATSRVMAGGYT
TRBJ2-1 TRBV7-7 ASSLGGLYEQF
TRBJ2-2 TRBV5-6 ASSFTGTNTGELF
TRBJ2-6 TRBV6-1 ASSEVGRLAGGSGANVLT
TRBJ1-2 TRBV5-1 ASSIPTGLEGYT
TRBJ2-2 TRBV6-2/TRBV6-3 ASSLGQINTGELF
TRBJ1-2 TRBV3-1/TRBV3-2 ASSQVSSLIYGYT
TRBJ2-3 TRBV9 ASSLAGQGMTDTQY
TRBJ2-3 TRBV29-1 SVEEGDRGRLVDTQY
TRBJ2-1 TRBV28 ASSQTSGGTYNEQF
TRBJ2-7 TRBV5-6 ASSWGTAVYEQY
TRBJ1-2 TRBV28 ASSLSRGANYGYT
TRBJ1-2 TRBV28 ASSLREGAWGYT
TRBJ1-2 TRBV5-3 ARKVDRSYGYT
TRBJ1-3 TRBV18 ASSPVNTGAKGNTIY
TRBJ2-7 TRBV7-6 ASSSRVEPRVEQY
TRBJ2-5 TRBV28 ASSLGGGALGETQY
TRBJ2-5 TRBV7-9 ASSPVPGLAIRETQY
TRBJ2-1 TRBV5-1 ASSGWWEYSYNEQF
TRBJ1-6 TRBV3-1/TRBV3-2 ASSDFTGGVNSPLH
TRBJ2-5 TRBV5-1 ASRPGPGSQETQY
TRBJ1-1 TRBV10-3 AISAGGGKNTEAF
TRBJ1-1 TRBV6-6 ASRDRGRVVTEAF
TRBJ1-5 TRBV28 ASSALPGGYQPQH